This section outlines one T cell receptor beta chain sequence together with its context. Its antigen is not identified. These data belong to a study of T cells in localized non-small cell lung cancer. Notes on the study in general: Median around 56 top-100 tumor clones were shared with paired adjacent lung. Sequencing was restricted to one tumor region; therefore, heterogeneity remains possible. The study linked higher blood T cell density to longer overall survival. Uninvolved adjacent lung showed peak T cell clonality, exceeding tumor.

V was cut by 7 bases and J by 0 bases, with 12 bases left in between. Germline loops: CDR1 SNHLY, CDR2 FYNNEI. CDR3 size: 14 residues. Sequencing used immunoSEQ multiplex PCR; TCRdb keeps in-frame clones, though not all of them. The table has roughly 66,000 clones, roughly nine tenths seen once. This chain connects TRBV2 to TRBJ1-1; D may be TRBD1 (5 bases). The receptor's source is a woman aged 40-69 years with stage I lung adenocarcinoma. The sequenced sample was peripheral blood, obtained before any cancer treatment. The CDR3 bases are TGTGCCAGCAAGGCGGGACGGTTGAACACTGAAGCTTTCTTT. This codes for CASKAGRLNTEAFF.